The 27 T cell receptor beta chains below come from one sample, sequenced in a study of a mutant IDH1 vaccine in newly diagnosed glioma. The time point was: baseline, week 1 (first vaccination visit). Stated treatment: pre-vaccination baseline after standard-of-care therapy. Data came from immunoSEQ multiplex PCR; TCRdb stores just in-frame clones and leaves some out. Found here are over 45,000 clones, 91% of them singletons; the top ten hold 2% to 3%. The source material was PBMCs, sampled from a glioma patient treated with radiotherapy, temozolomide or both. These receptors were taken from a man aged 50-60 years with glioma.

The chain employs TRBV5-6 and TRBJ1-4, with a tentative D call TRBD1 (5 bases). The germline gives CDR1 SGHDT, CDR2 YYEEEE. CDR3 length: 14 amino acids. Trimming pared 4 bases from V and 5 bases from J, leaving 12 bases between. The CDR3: CASSRGRSNEKLFF. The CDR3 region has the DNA TGTGCCAGCAGCCGGGGACGGAGCAATGAAAAACTGTTTTTT.

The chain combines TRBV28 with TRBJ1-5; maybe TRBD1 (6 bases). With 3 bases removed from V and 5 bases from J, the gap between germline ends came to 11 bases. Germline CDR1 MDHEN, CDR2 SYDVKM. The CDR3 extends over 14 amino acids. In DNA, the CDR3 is TGTGCCAGCAGTTTTTGGGAGGGGGATCAGCCCCAGCATTTT. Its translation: CASSFWEGDQPQHF.

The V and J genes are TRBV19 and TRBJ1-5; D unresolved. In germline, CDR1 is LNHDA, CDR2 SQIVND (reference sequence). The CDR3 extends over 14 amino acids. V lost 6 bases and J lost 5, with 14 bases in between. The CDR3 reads CASRTTDGYQPQHF. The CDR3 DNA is TGTGCCAGTAGGACTACGGACGGTTATCAGCCCCAGCATTTT.

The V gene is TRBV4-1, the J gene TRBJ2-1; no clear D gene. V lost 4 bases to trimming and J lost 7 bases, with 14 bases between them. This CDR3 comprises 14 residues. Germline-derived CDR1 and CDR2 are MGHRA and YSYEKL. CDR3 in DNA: TGCGCCAGCAGCCCTGCTGGGGAAATAAATGAGCAGTTCTTC. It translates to CASSPAGEINEQFF.

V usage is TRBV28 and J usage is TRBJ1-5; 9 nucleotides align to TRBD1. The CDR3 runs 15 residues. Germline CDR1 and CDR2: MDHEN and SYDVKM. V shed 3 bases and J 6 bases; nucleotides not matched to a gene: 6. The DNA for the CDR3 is TGTGCCAGCAGTTTTGGGGACAGGGTACCTCAGCCCCAGCATTTT. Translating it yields CASSFGDRVPQPQHF.

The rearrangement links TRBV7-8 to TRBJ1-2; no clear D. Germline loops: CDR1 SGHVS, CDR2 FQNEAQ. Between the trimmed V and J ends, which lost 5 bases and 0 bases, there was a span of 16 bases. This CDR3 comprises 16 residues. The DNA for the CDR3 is TGTGCCAGCAGCCCCACCCCACCCATAGCTAACTATGGCTACACCTTC. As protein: CASSPTPPIANYGYTF. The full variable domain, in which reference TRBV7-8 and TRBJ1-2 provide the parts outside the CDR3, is GAGVSQSPRYKVAKRGQDVALRCDPISGHVSLFWYQQALGQGPEFLTYFQNEAQLDKSGLPSDRFFAERPEGSVSTLKIQRTQQEDSAVYLCASSPTPPIANYGYTFGSGTRLTVV.

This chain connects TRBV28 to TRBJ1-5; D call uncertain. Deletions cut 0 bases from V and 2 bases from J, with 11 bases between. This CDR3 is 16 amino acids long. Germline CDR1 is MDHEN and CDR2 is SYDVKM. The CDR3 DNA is TGTGCCAGCAGTTTATGGAGGTCGGTAGGCAATCAGCCCCAGCATTTT. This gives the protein CASSLWRSVGNQPQHF.

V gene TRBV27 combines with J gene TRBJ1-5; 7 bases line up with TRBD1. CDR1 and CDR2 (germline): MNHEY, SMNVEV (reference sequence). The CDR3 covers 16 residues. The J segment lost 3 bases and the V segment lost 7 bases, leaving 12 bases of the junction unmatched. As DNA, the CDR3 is TGTGCCAGCACCCTCGACAGGGTTGGCGACAATCAGCCCCAGCATTTT. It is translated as CASTLDRVGDNQPQHF.

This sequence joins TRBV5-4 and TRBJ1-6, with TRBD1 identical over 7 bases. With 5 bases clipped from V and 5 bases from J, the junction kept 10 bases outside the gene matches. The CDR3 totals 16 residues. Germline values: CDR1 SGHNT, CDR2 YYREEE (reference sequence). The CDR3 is CASSWASGQNNSPLHF. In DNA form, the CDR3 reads TGTGCCAGCAGTTGGGCCTCGGGACAGAATAATTCACCCCTCCACTTT.

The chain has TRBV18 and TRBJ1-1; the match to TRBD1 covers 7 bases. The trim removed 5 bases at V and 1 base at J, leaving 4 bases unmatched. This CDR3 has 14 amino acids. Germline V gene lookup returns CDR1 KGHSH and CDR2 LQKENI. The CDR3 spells CASSSRTGNTEAFF. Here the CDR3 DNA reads TGTGCCAGCTCATCCCGGACAGGGAACACTGAAGCTTTCTTT.

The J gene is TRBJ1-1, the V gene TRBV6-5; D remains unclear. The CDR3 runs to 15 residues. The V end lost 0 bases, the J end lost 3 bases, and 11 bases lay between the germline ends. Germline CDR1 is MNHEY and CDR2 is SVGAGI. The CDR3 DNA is TGTGCCAGCAGTTACTCGACCGAGGGATACACTGAAGCTTTCTTT. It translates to CASSYSTEGYTEAFF.

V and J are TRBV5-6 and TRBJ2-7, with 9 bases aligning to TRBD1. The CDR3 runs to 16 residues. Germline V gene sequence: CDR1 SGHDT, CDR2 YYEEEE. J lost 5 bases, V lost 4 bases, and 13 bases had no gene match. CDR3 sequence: CASSTRTGVGVDEQYF. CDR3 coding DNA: TGTGCCAGCAGCACGAGGACAGGGGTAGGTGTCGACGAGCAGTACTTC.

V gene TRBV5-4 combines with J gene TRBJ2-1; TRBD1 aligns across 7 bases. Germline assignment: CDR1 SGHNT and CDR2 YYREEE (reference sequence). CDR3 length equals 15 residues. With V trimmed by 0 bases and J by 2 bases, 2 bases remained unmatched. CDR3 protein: CASSLVQGAYNEQFF. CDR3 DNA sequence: TGTGCCAGCAGCTTGGTGCAGGGGGCCTACAATGAGCAGTTCTTC.

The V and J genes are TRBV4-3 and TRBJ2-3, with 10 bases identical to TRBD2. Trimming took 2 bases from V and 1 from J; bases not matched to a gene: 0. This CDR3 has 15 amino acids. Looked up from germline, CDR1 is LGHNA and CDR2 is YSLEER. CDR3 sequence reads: CASSQLAGGTDTQYF. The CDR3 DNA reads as TGCGCCAGCAGCCAACTAGCGGGGGGCACAGATACGCAGTATTTT.

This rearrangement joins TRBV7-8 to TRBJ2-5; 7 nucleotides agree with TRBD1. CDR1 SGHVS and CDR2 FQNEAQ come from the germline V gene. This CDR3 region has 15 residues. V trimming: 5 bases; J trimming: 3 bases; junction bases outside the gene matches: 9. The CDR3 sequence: CASSPHPDREETQYF. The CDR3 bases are TGTGCCAGCAGCCCCCACCCCGACAGGGAAGAGACCCAGTACTTC. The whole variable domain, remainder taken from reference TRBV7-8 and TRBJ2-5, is GAGVSQSPRYKVAKRGQDVALRCDPISGHVSLFWYQQALGQGPEFLTYFQNEAQLDKSGLPSDRFFAERPEGSVSTLKIQRTQQEDSAVYLCASSPHPDREETQYFGPGTRLLVL.

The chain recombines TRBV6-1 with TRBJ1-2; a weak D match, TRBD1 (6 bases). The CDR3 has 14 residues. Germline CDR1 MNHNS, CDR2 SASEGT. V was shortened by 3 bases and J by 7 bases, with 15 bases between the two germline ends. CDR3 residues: CASSDRGGAGGYTF. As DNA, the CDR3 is TGTGCCAGCAGTGATCGTGGGGGCGCCGGTGGCTACACCTTC.

The CDR3 DNA follows: TGTGCCAGTGTAACGGGACAGGGAGCCAATCAGCCCCAGCATTTT. As protein: CASVTGQGANQPQHF. The chain couples TRBV19 to TRBJ1-5; 9 bases fit TRBD1. V lost 8 bases to trimming and J lost 3 bases; unmatched junction nucleotides: 8. The CDR3 length is 15 residues. CDR1 and CDR2 from the germline V gene are LNHDA and SQIVND (reference sequence). Full variable domain (remainder filled in from reference TRBV19 and TRBJ1-5): DGGITQSPKYLFRKEGQNVTLSCEQNLNHDAMYWYRQDPGQGLRLIYYSQIVNDFQKGDIAEGYSVSREKKESFPLTVTSAQKNPTAFYLCASVTGQGANQPQHFGDGTRLSIL.

As DNA, the CDR3 is TGTGCCTGGAATACGCAGCCTTACTATGGCTACACCTTC. Encoded protein: CAWNTQPYYGYTF. The gene calls are TRBV30 and TRBJ1-2; no reliable D call. CDR3 size: 13 residues. Germline V gene sequence: CDR1 GTSNPN, CDR2 SVGIG (reference sequence). V shed 4 bases and J shed 3 bases, with 12 bases lying between them.

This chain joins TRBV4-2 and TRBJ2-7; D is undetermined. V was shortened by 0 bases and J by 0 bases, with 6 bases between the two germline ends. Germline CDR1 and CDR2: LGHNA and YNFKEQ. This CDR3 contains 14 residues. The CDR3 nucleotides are TGTGCCAGCAGCCAAGATGTCGGCTCCTACGAGCAGTACTTC. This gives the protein CASSQDVGSYEQYF.

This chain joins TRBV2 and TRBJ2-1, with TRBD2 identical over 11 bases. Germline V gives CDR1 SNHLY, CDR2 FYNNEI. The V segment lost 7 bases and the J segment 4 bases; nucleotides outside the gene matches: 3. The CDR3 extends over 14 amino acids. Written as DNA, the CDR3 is TGTGCCAGCAAAGGGACTAGCGGATACAATGAGCAGTTCTTC. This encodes CASKGTSGYNEQFF.

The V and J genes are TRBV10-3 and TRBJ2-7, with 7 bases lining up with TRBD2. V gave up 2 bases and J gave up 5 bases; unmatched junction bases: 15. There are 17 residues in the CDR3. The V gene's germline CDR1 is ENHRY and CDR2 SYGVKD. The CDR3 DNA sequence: TGTGCCATCAGTGAGCACACGGGGGGTCAGGGTCTTGACGAGCAGTACTTC. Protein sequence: CAISEHTGGQGLDEQYF.

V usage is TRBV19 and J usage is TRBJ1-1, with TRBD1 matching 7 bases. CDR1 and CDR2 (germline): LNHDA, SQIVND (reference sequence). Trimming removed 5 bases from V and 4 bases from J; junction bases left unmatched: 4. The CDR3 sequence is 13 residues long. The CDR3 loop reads CASSPTGTTEAFF. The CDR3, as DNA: TGTGCCAGTAGTCCGACAGGGACCACTGAAGCTTTCTTT.

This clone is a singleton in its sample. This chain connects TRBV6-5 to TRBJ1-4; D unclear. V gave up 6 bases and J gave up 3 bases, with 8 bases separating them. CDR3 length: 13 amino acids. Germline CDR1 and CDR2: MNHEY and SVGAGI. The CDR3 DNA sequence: TGTGCCAGCAGGGTTTCGGCTAATGAAAAACTGTTTTTT. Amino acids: CASRVSANEKLFF.

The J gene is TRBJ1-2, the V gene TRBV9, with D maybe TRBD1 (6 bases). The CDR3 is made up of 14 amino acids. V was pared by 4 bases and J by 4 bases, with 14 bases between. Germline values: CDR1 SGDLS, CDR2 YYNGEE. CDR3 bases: TGTGCCAGCAGCCACCTAGACAGGTTCTATGGCTACACCTTC. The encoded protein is CASSHLDRFYGYTF.

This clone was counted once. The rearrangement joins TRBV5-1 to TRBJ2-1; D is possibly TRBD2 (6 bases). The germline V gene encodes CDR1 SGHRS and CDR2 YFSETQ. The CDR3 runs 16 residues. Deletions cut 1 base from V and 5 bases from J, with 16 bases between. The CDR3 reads CASSLSVVGLNNEQFF. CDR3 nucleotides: TGCGCCAGCAGCTTGAGCGTGGTGGGACTTAACAATGAGCAGTTCTTC.

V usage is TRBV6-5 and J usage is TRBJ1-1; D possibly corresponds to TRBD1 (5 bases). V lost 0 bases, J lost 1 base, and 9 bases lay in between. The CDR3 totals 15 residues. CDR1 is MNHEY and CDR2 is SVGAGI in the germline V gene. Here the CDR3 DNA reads TGTGCCAGCAGTTACTCCGAAAGGGGGAACACTGAAGCTTTCTTT. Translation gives CASSYSERGNTEAFF.

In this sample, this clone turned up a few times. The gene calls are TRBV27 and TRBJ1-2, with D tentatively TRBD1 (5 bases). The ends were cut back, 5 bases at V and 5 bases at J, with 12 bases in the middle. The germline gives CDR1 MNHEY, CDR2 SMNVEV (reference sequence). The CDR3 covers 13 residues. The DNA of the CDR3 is TGTGCCAGCAGTGTCCAGGGATCTTATGGCTACACCTTC. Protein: CASSVQGSYGYTF.